This TCR beta chain appears in the sequencing data of a study of cytomegalovirus exposure and HLA in healthy donors. Study-wide findings and caveats: Confirmation in vitro established that a few CMV-associated chains were specific for CMV antigens. Investigators reported some 150 TCR beta chains as tied to cytomegalovirus. Earlier analysis found most TCR beta V segments productive about 90% or about 30% of the time.

13 Jbeta primers and 60 Vbeta primers were used for the PCR. Profiled with immunoSEQ multiplex PCR; TCRdb holds only in-frame clones, not every one. The repertoire holds some 180,000 clones, around 80% seen once, with about 1.9% in the top ten. This CDR3 comprises 8 residues. Germline V gene lookup returns CDR1 SGHTA and CDR2 FQGNSA. Details on this clone: Its antigen is currently unknown. One end of the junction does not line up with germline, which may come from a read error.

The clonotype was recovered from a woman in her thirties in good health and CMV-seronegative. The V call is TRBV7-2, the J call TRBJ2-7, with TRBD2 matching over 7 bases. Sequenced sample: PBMCs. The CDR3 is CLWGGQYF. The CDR3 DNA reads TGCCTCTGGGGGGGGCAGTACTTC.